Listed here are 25 T cell receptor beta chains from one sample, sequenced in a study of shared clonotypes between healthy human individuals. The data were produced by immunoSEQ multiplex PCR, yet TCRdb's version contains in-frame clones alone and is incomplete. Among around 1 million clones listed, over 75% were seen once. Sequencing was carried out using memory CD4+ T cells sorted from blood. The subset was: CD45RA-negative fraction. Receptor source: a man between 18 and 29 years old in good health.

The chain couples TRBV6-6 to TRBJ2-7, with a weak D call TRBD2 (6 bases). Germline V gene data show CDR1 as MNHNY and CDR2 as SVGAGI (reference sequence). V was shortened by 4 bases and J by 0 bases, with 13 bases between the two germline ends. The CDR3 is made up of 15 amino acids. The CDR3 sequence: CASSLIAAYSYEQYF. The CDR3, as DNA: TGTGCCAGCAGTTTGATAGCGGCTTACTCCTACGAGCAGTACTTC.

The chain combines TRBV6-1 with TRBJ1-1; a weak D match, TRBD1 (6 bases). In germline, CDR1 is MNHNS, CDR2 SASEGT. With 5 bases removed from V and 2 bases from J, the gap between germline ends came to 15 bases. There are 15 residues in the CDR3. Here the CDR3 DNA reads TGTGCCAGCAGTAATCCACAGGGAACCAACACTGAAGCTTTCTTT. Protein: CASSNPQGTNTEAFF.

This chain links TRBV30 with TRBJ2-3; the match to TRBD2 covers 9 bases. This CDR3 has 14 residues. Per germline, CDR1 GTSNPN and CDR2 SVGIG (reference sequence). V lost 2 bases to trimming and J lost 5 bases; unmatched junction nucleotides: 5. The CDR3 region is CAWSSGGQGDTQYF. CDR3 nucleotides: TGTGCCTGGAGTAGCGGGGGGCAAGGAGATACGCAGTATTTT.

J is TRBJ2-5 and V is TRBV4-1; D is undetermined. The CDR3 consists of 14 residues. V lost 0 bases and J lost 5, with 10 bases in between. CDR1 and CDR2 from the germline V gene are MGHRA and YSYEKL. In DNA form, the CDR3 reads TGCGCCAGCAGCCAAGAACCCGGGCGGGAGACCCAGTACTTC. Its protein is CASSQEPGRETQYF.

This rearrangement joins TRBV5-4 to TRBJ2-3; 7 nucleotides agree with TRBD1. The CDR3 contains 15 residues. With 5 bases clipped from V and 0 bases from J, the junction kept 6 bases outside the gene matches. Germline V gives CDR1 SGHNT, CDR2 YYREEE (reference sequence). The CDR3 DNA is TGTGCCAGCAGTCGTGGACAGGAAAGCACAGATACGCAGTATTTT. Its protein product is CASSRGQESTDTQYF. Filled out from reference TRBV5-4 and TRBJ2-3, the complete variable domain reads ETGVTQSPTHLIKTRGQQVTLRCSSQSGHNTVSWYQQALGQGPQFIFQYYREEENGRGNFPPRFSGLQFPNYSSELNVNALELDDSALYLCASSRGQESTDTQYFGPGTRLTVL.

V and J are TRBV28 and TRBJ2-7, with 7 bases fitting TRBD1. This CDR3 spans 15 amino acids. With 5 bases clipped from V and 1 base from J, the junction kept 8 bases outside the gene matches. The germline CDR1 and CDR2 sequences are MDHEN and SYDVKM. CDR3 sequence: CASSPPGQNSYEQYF. The CDR3 DNA is TGTGCCAGCAGTCCTCCGGGACAGAATTCCTACGAGCAGTACTTC.

J is TRBJ2-2 and V is TRBV5-6; D is unresolved. This CDR3 spans 14 amino acids. In germline, CDR1 is SGHDT, CDR2 YYEEEE. The V end was cut by 1 base, the J end by 4 bases, with 8 bases between. CDR3 coding DNA: TGTGCCAGCAGCTTGACGGTGAGCACCGGGGAGCTGTTTTTT. It codes for CASSLTVSTGELFF.

This clone was seen more than once but under ten times. This sequence joins TRBV18 and TRBJ1-1; D gene uncertain. This CDR3 has 13 residues. Germline V gene lookup returns CDR1 KGHSH and CDR2 LQKENI. Trimming stripped 2 bases from V and 7 bases from J, with 11 bases between. The CDR3 reads CASSPGQAGEAFF. DNA of the CDR3: TGTGCCAGCTCACCAGGGCAGGCTGGTGAAGCTTTCTTT.

The gene calls are TRBV19 and TRBJ2-1; 8 bases line up with TRBD2. The CDR3 contains 14 residues. The V gene's germline CDR1 is LNHDA and CDR2 SQIVND (reference sequence). J lost 8 bases, V lost 3 bases, and 6 bases had no gene match. The CDR3 spells CASSMMRGVHEQFF. The CDR3 bases are TGTGCCAGTAGTATGATGCGGGGGGTCCATGAGCAGTTCTTC.

The V call is TRBV28, the J call TRBJ1-5, with 8 bases fitting TRBD1. The germline V gene has CDR1 MDHEN and CDR2 SYDVKM. V dropped 6 bases and J dropped 2; count of bases not matched to a gene: 6. This CDR3 has 15 residues. CDR3 protein: CASSSQGGGNQPQHF. The DNA for the CDR3 is TGTGCCAGCAGCTCACAGGGGGGAGGCAATCAGCCCCAGCATTTT.

The V and J genes are TRBV9 and TRBJ1-3, with 8 bases aligning to TRBD1. The J segment lost 3 bases and the V segment lost 4 bases, leaving 6 bases of the junction unmatched. This CDR3 has 15 amino acids. CDR1 is SGDLS and CDR2 is YYNGEE in the germline V gene. CDR3 in amino acids: CASSLGQGGGNTIYF. In nucleotides, the CDR3 is TGTGCCAGCAGCCTCGGACAGGGAGGTGGAAACACCATATATTTT.

CDR3 in amino acids: CASSLWGTGGAYEQYF. The CDR3 DNA reads as TGTGCCAGCAGTTTATGGGGGACAGGGGGCGCCTACGAGCAGTACTTC. The J gene is TRBJ2-7, the V gene TRBV28; 12 bases line up with TRBD1. V shed 0 bases, J shed 2 bases, and the junction held 2 bases outside the gene matches. Germline V lookup: CDR1 MDHEN, CDR2 SYDVKM. The CDR3 extends over 16 amino acids.

The V gene is TRBV6-5, the J gene TRBJ1-2, with 8 positions matching TRBD1. Germline lookup yields CDR1 MNHEY and CDR2 SVGAGI. Germline trimming cut 6 bases from V and 3 bases from J; bases unmatched to any gene: 6. CDR3 length: 14 amino acids. The DNA of the CDR3 is TGTGCCAGCAGACTCGACAGGGGACACTATGGCTACACCTTC. Amino acids: CASRLDRGHYGYTF.

This clone occurred many times. Other DNA sequences in the sample encode the same CDR3. As DNA, the CDR3 is TGTGCCAGCAGCCCCGATTGGGGCTACACCTTC. It codes for CASSPDWGYTF. The V and J genes are TRBV2 and TRBJ1-2; no definite D call. V shed 6 bases and J shed 8 bases, with 10 bases lying between them. The CDR3 contains 11 residues. In germline, CDR1 is SNHLY, CDR2 FYNNEI.

The V gene is TRBV19, the J gene TRBJ2-5; 7 bases align to TRBD2. Per germline, CDR1 LNHDA and CDR2 SQIVND (reference sequence). CDR3 size: 15 residues. The V and J ends lost 5 bases and 0 bases, in that order; junction bases with no gene match: 6. CDR3 sequence reads: CASSLGGTYQETQYF. In DNA, the CDR3 is TGTGCCAGTAGTTTGGGGGGGACGTACCAAGAGACCCAGTACTTC.

This clone was found a few times. The V call is TRBV4-2, the J call TRBJ1-5; D is unclear. The V end was cut by 4 bases, the J end by 1 base, with 5 bases between. CDR1 and CDR2 from the germline V gene are LGHNA and YNFKEQ. This CDR3 has 13 residues. CDR3 DNA sequence: TGTGCCAGCAGCCGGGAGAGCAATCAGCCCCAGCATTTT. Amino acids: CASSRESNQPQHF.

This chain links TRBV6-6 with TRBJ1-3; 7 bases are a match to TRBD1. The CDR3 is 16 residues long. J lost 0 bases, V lost 5 bases, and 7 bases had no gene match. Germline V gene lookup returns CDR1 MNHNY and CDR2 SVGAGI (reference sequence). The CDR3 protein is CASSTPSGGSGNTIYF. For the CDR3, the DNA is TGTGCCAGCAGTACCCCTTCAGGGGGCTCTGGAAACACCATATATTTT.

This clone was picked up a small number of times. The junction departs from germline at one end; a sequencing error may be responsible. The V call is TRBV2, the J call TRBJ2-7; 7 bases match TRBD1. The CDR3 length is 13 residues. CDR1 and CDR2 (germline): SNHLY, FYNNEI. Written as DNA, the CDR3 is TGTGCCAGCAGTGGACAGGGTTCCTCCGAGCAGTACTTC. It translates to CASSGQGSSEQYF.

This chain uses TRBV7-2 with TRBJ1-1; D unresolved. This CDR3 has 13 residues. The V end lost 3 bases, the J end lost 2 bases, and 7 bases lay between the germline ends. CDR1 is SGHTA and CDR2 is FQGNSA in the germline V gene. Here the CDR3 DNA reads TGTGCCAGCAGCTTCGGGCCAAACACTGAAGCTTTCTTT. Translation: CASSFGPNTEAFF.

Worth noting for this clone: This sequence is one base from a far larger clone and is likely a read error. The rearrangement joins TRBV28 to TRBJ1-3; D unresolved. The germline V gene encodes CDR1 MDHEN and CDR2 SYDVKM. The V gene lost 2 bases and the J gene lost 4 bases, with 9 bases spanning the gap. The CDR3 totals 14 residues. In DNA form, the CDR3 reads TGTGCCAGCAGTTTAGTACAGCGAGGAAACACCATATATTTT. This codes for CASSLVQRGNTIYF.

The chain carries TRBV2 and TRBJ2-1; 7 bases align to TRBD1. The CDR3 consists of 15 residues. CDR1 and CDR2 from the germline V gene are SNHLY and FYNNEI. Losses at the gene ends were 2 bases for V and 2 bases for J; bases not matched to a gene: 3. This CDR3 is CASSEQGTAYNEQFF. CDR3 in DNA: TGTGCCAGCAGTGAACAGGGGACAGCCTACAATGAGCAGTTCTTC. Based on the CDR3 plus reference TRBV2 and TRBJ2-1, the full variable domain is EPEVTQTPSHQVTQMGQEVILRCVPISNHLYFYWYRQILGQKVEFLVSFYNNEISEKSEIFDDQFSVERPDGSNFTLKIRSTKLEDSAMYFCASSEQGTAYNEQFFGPGTRLTVL.

The rearrangement joins TRBV30 to TRBJ2-5; tentative D call: TRBD2 (6 bases). V dropped 4 bases and J dropped 5 bases, with 11 bases sitting between them. CDR3 length equals 12 residues. Germline assignment: CDR1 GTSNPN and CDR2 SVGIG (reference sequence). The chain's CDR3 is CAWKGLAETQYF. Written as DNA, the CDR3 is TGTGCCTGGAAAGGGCTAGCGGAGACCCAGTACTTC. Complete variable domain (other parts from reference TRBV30 and TRBJ2-5): SQTIHQWPATLVQPVGSPLSLECTVEGTSNPNLYWYRQAAGRGLQLLFYSVGIGQISSEVPQNLSASRPQDRQFILSSKKLLLSDSGFYLCAWKGLAETQYFGPGTRLLVL.

This clone was counted once. This chain connects TRBV28 to TRBJ2-7; D is unclear. Between the trimmed V and J ends, which lost 3 bases and 3 bases, there was a span of 18 bases. Germline V lookup: CDR1 MDHEN, CDR2 SYDVKM. The CDR3 consists of 16 residues. CDR3 sequence reads: CASSLPPPLGYYEQYF. The CDR3 DNA sequence: TGTGCCAGCAGTTTGCCCCCGCCGTTAGGCTACTACGAGCAGTACTTC.

V gene TRBV5-3 combines with J gene TRBJ2-3; D remains unclear. TRBV5-3 qualifies as an ORF whose function is uncertain. The CDR3 runs to 19 residues. Trimming took 0 bases from V and 0 from J, leaving 20 bases between them. The CDR3 sequence is CARSLVIGPEGPSTDTQYF. CDR3 coding DNA: TGTGCCAGAAGCTTGGTGATCGGCCCGGAAGGTCCTAGCACAGATACGCAGTATTTT.

The genes are TRBV29-1 and TRBJ1-3; D remains unclear. Germline-derived CDR1 and CDR2 are SQVTM and ANQGSEA. This CDR3 has 13 residues. V was shortened by 0 bases and J by 0 bases, with 3 bases between the two germline ends. DNA for the CDR3: TGCAGCGTTGAAGAATTCTCTGGAAACACCATATATTTT. It specifies CSVEEFSGNTIYF.